The 26 T cell receptor beta chains presented below share a single source sample, sequenced in a study of shared clonotypes between healthy human individuals. The method was immunoSEQ multiplex PCR; TCRdb's version includes in-frame clones alone and lacks a portion of them. The table has roughly 1,000,000 clones, 70% to 80% seen once. The source material was memory CD4+ T cells from PBMCs. As to subset: CD45RA-negative fraction. The receptors were gathered from a man between 18 and 29 years old in good health. Some clones in this sample may be carry-over from other donors' samples.

J is TRBJ2-3 and V is TRBV6-1, with a weak D call TRBD2 (6 bases). The CDR3 extends over 15 amino acids. V lost 4 bases and J 2 bases, leaving 13 bases between the germline ends. CDR1 is MNHNS and CDR2 is SASEGT in the germline V gene. Written as DNA, the CDR3 is TGTGCCAGCAGTGTTATAGCGGAGAACACAGATACGCAGTATTTT. It translates to CASSVIAENTDTQYF.

The chain links TRBV5-1 to TRBJ2-6, with D perhaps TRBD1 or TRBD2 (5 bases each). CDR1 and CDR2 from the germline V gene are SGHRS and YFSETQ. CDR3 size: 17 residues. Trimming removed 4 bases from V and 0 bases from J, with 14 bases in between. CDR3 sequence: CASSVTGPNSGANVLTF. The CDR3 DNA is TGCGCCAGCAGCGTAACGGGACCCAACTCTGGGGCCAACGTCCTGACTTTC.

The rearrangement uses TRBV4-1 and TRBJ1-1; D not certain. V lost 4 bases and J lost 1, with 13 bases in between. The CDR3 contains 15 residues. Germline lookup yields CDR1 MGHRA and CDR2 YSYEKL. CDR3: CASSLQWPGNTEAFF. CDR3 nucleotide sequence: TGCGCCAGCAGCCTCCAGTGGCCCGGGAACACTGAAGCTTTCTTT.

CDR3 DNA: TGCGCCAGCAGTGAGCTTAGGGACAGGGGGCTTCAGTACTTC. Its translation is CASSELRDRGLQYF. The gene calls are TRBV10-1 and TRBJ2-7; 12 nucleotides line up with TRBD1. CDR1 is WNHNN, CDR2 SYGVQD, per germline (reference sequence). This CDR3 comprises 14 residues. Trimming removed 2 bases from V and 10 bases from J; junction bases left unmatched: 6.

This clone was detected once. This chain links TRBV2 with TRBJ1-5; D may be TRBD1 (6 bases). Germline assignment: CDR1 SNHLY and CDR2 FYNNEI. The length of the CDR3 is 13 residues. The V gene lost 2 bases and the J gene lost 10 bases, with 12 bases spanning the gap. The CDR3 sequence: CASSENREVPQHF. CDR3 bases: TGTGCCAGCAGTGAAAACAGGGAAGTACCCCAGCATTTT.

The J gene is TRBJ2-1, the V gene TRBV7-3; TRBD2 is a possible D gene (6 bases). Germline lookup yields CDR1 SGHTA and CDR2 FQGTGA. The CDR3 consists of 15 residues. V was cut by 7 bases and J by 8 bases, with 21 bases left in between. CDR3 amino acids: CASTLYGGGPYEQFF. The CDR3 DNA sequence: TGTGCCAGCACCCTGTATGGCGGAGGGCCCTATGAGCAGTTCTTC.

The chain has TRBV6-7 and TRBJ2-3; no reliable D call. TRBV6-7 is flagged as an ORF with uncertain function. V was shortened by 0 bases and J by 4 bases, with 14 bases between the two germline ends. This CDR3 has 16 residues. The CDR3 DNA reads TGTGCCAGCAGTTACTCTTCGGCAGATGGGGCAGATACGCAGTATTTT. Translated: CASSYSSADGADTQYF.

The chain uses TRBV7-8 and TRBJ1-3; no reliable D call. The CDR3 covers 16 residues. The germline V gene has CDR1 SGHVS and CDR2 FQNEAQ. The ends were cut back, 5 bases at V and 0 bases at J, with 14 bases in the middle. CDR3 loop: CASSPRDGSSGNTIYF. The CDR3 DNA sequence: TGTGCCAGCAGCCCGAGAGACGGTAGCTCTGGAAACACCATATATTTT.

With respect to this clone: In the same sample, other DNA sequences code for this CDR3. CDR3 sequence reads: CASSLAGGETQYF. CDR3 nucleotide sequence: TGCGCCAGCAGCTTGGCCGGAGGGGAGACCCAGTACTTC. The gene calls are TRBV5-1 and TRBJ2-5, with a tentative D call TRBD2 (6 bases). The CDR3 runs to 13 residues. Germline CDR1 is SGHRS and CDR2 is YFSETQ. Trimming shortened V by 0 bases and J by 5 bases, and 8 bases separated the two germline ends.

This chain links TRBV18 with TRBJ2-2; D is unresolved. V lost 2 bases and J 2 bases, leaving 12 bases between the germline ends. This CDR3 has 16 residues. CDR1 is KGHSH, CDR2 LQKENI, per germline. The CDR3 nucleotides read TGTGCCAGCTCACCAGTTCTGGTCAGAAACACCGGGGAGCTGTTTTTT. Translation: CASSPVLVRNTGELFF.

The chain joins TRBV7-2 to TRBJ2-7; 10 nucleotides align to TRBD2. V shed 0 bases, J shed 6 bases, and the junction held 11 bases outside the gene matches. The CDR3 is 17 amino acids. Germline V gene lookup returns CDR1 SGHTA and CDR2 FQGNSA. The CDR3 protein is CASSLALGAGGPGEQYF. CDR3 sequence (DNA): TGTGCCAGCAGCTTAGCGCTAGGAGCGGGAGGGCCGGGCGAGCAGTACTTC. Full variable domain (remainder filled in from reference TRBV7-2 and TRBJ2-7): GAGVSQSPSNKVTEKGKDVELRCDPISGHTALYWYRQSLGQGLEFLIYFQGNSAPDKSGLPSDRFSAERTGGSVSTLTIQRTQQEDSAVYLCASSLALGAGGPGEQYFGPGTRLTVT.

This clone occurred a few times. The CDR3, as DNA: TGTGCCAGCAGCCCGGGACAAGAGAACTATGGCTACACCTTC. It codes for CASSPGQENYGYTF. V is TRBV2 and J is TRBJ1-2, with a weak D call TRBD1 (6 bases). The germline gives CDR1 SNHLY, CDR2 FYNNEI. The CDR3 has 14 residues. V lost 6 bases and J lost 2, with 13 bases in between.

The chain recombines TRBV10-3 with TRBJ1-1; 8 positions match TRBD1. There are 13 residues in the CDR3. Looked up from germline, CDR1 is ENHRY and CDR2 is SYGVKD. J was trimmed by 7 bases and V by 10 bases; bases with no gene match: 11. The CDR3 DNA reads as TGTGCCACAGGACCAGGGACAGGAGTTGAAGCTTTCTTT. Translation: CATGPGTGVEAFF.

This clone has only one observation. This sample includes further DNA sequences coding for the same CDR3. This rearrangement joins TRBV9 to TRBJ1-3; D call uncertain. V shed 0 bases and J shed 4 bases, with 8 bases lying between them. In germline, CDR1 is SGDLS, CDR2 YYNGEE. This CDR3 has 14 residues. CDR3 nucleotide sequence: TGTGCCAGCAGCGTAGAGGTTCGAGGAAACACCATATATTTT. Translated, it gives CASSVEVRGNTIYF.

The chain links TRBV6-6 to TRBJ2-7; TRBD2 matches 8 bases. CDR3 size: 14 residues. Trimming cost V 4 bases and J 5 bases; bases outside gene matches: 7. From germline, CDR1 is MNHNY and CDR2 SVGAGI (reference sequence). This chain's CDR3 is CASSFPGLVNEQYF. CDR3 in DNA: TGTGCCAGCAGTTTTCCGGGACTAGTAAACGAGCAGTACTTC.

This chain uses TRBV2 with TRBJ2-7, with a tentative D call TRBD2 (5 bases). Germline V gives CDR1 SNHLY, CDR2 FYNNEI. Trimming left V 6 bases short and J 2 bases short, with 8 bases between. This CDR3 is built from 12 residues. The CDR3 DNA follows: TGTGCCAGCAGGCCCGGGGCCTACGAGCAGTACTTC. It is translated as CASRPGAYEQYF.

The chain couples TRBV19 to TRBJ1-1; D possibly corresponds to TRBD1 (6 bases). Per the germline V gene, CDR1 is LNHDA and CDR2 is SQIVND (reference sequence). Trimming shortened V by 5 bases and J by 1 base, and 11 bases separated the two germline ends. The CDR3 is 14 residues long. This CDR3 reads CASSPRTENTEAFF. CDR3 in DNA: TGTGCCAGTAGTCCCAGGACAGAGAACACTGAAGCTTTCTTT.

J is TRBJ1-6 and V is TRBV5-1; possibly TRBD1 for D (6 bases). In germline, CDR1 is SGHRS, CDR2 YFSETQ. The V end lost 1 base, the J end lost 9 bases, and 17 bases lay between the germline ends. The length of the CDR3 is 16 residues. In nucleotides, the CDR3 is TGCGCCAGCAGCTTGTCGGGCCTACAGGGTACTTCACCCCTCCACTTT. It encodes CASSLSGLQGTSPLHF.

The V call is TRBV5-4, the J call TRBJ2-4, with a weak D call TRBD1 (6 bases). CDR1 and CDR2 (germline): SGHNT, YYREEE (reference sequence). V was cut by 4 bases and J by 12 bases, with 17 bases left in between. This CDR3 has 13 amino acids. This CDR3 reads CASSTPGQLHQYF. The CDR3 coding sequence is TGTGCCAGCAGCACACCGGGACAACTTCATCAGTACTTC.

This clone occurred a few times. The rearrangement links TRBV19 to TRBJ2-2; 10 nucleotides agree with TRBD2. This CDR3 comprises 16 residues. J was trimmed by 6 bases and V by 3 bases; bases with no gene match: 7. CDR1 and CDR2 from the germline V gene are LNHDA and SQIVND (reference sequence). Written as DNA, the CDR3 is TGTGCCAGTAGTATCCTGAGCGGGAGGGCCCCCGGGGAGCTGTTTTTT. Translated: CASSILSGRAPGELFF.

The chain joins TRBV6-5 to TRBJ2-7; 7 bases align to TRBD1. Losses at the gene ends were 0 bases for V and 4 bases for J; bases not matched to a gene: 6. CDR1 is MNHEY, CDR2 SVGAGI, per germline. The CDR3 is 15 residues long. The CDR3 coding sequence is TGTGCCAGCAGTTACTCGGGGACAGCTGTGTACGAGCAGTACTTC. This translates into CASSYSGTAVYEQYF.

This chain's CDR3 is CASSLNGEGNEKLFF. The CDR3 nucleotides read TGTGCCAGCAGTTTGAATGGGGAGGGTAATGAAAAACTGTTTTTT. The rearrangement joins TRBV28 to TRBJ1-4; no clear D. The CDR3 contains 15 residues. Trimming pared 3 bases from V and 4 bases from J, leaving 12 bases between. Germline V gene data show CDR1 as MDHEN and CDR2 as SYDVKM.

This chain uses TRBV28 with TRBJ1-3, with D hard to call. The CDR3 has 14 amino acids. From germline, CDR1 is MDHEN and CDR2 SYDVKM. Trimming shortened V by 6 bases and J by 7 bases, and 16 bases separated the two germline ends. The CDR3 DNA sequence: TGTGCCAGCAGACCGTCTAGTGTGGGTAACACCATATATTTT. Its translation is CASRPSSVGNTIYF.

CDR3 nucleotides: TGTGCCAGCAGACCGGGACAGGGGGATTCCGATTTAGCAGATACGCAGTATTTT. Translation gives CASRPGQGDSDLADTQYF. The chain combines TRBV2 with TRBJ2-3; TRBD1 aligns across 11 bases. V lost 6 bases to trimming and J lost 4 bases; unmatched junction nucleotides: 15. From germline, CDR1 is SNHLY and CDR2 FYNNEI. The CDR3 runs to 18 residues.

This chain's CDR3 is CASSGPRALNEKLFF. In nucleotides, the CDR3 is TGTGCCAGTAGTGGCCCCAGGGCCCTTAATGAAAAACTGTTTTTT. This chain connects TRBV19 to TRBJ1-4; D is possibly TRBD1 (5 bases). Trimming pared 5 bases from V and 4 bases from J, leaving 14 bases between. The CDR3 runs to 15 residues. Looked up from germline, CDR1 is LNHDA and CDR2 is SQIVND (reference sequence).

The chain joins TRBV28 to TRBJ2-5; D perhaps matches TRBD2 (6 bases). The germline V gene encodes CDR1 MDHEN and CDR2 SYDVKM. V was shortened by 5 bases and J by 4 bases, with 14 bases between the two germline ends. The CDR3 runs 14 residues. Written as DNA, the CDR3 is TGTGCCAGCAGTGCACATAGCGGAGCAGAGACCCAGTACTTC. Translated: CASSAHSGAETQYF.